This TCR beta chain is drawn from a study of blood T cell repertoires in COVID-19. Across the whole study: Researchers got acute and convalescent COVID-19 samples from the United States, Italy and Spain. PBMCs, B-cell-depleted T cells, or T cells provided the cDNA or gDNA that made up the material.

This table comes from immunoSEQ multiplex PCR, and its TCRdb copy is limited to in-frame clones, with some not included. The table has fewer than 200,000 clones, around 82% seen once. CDR3 length: 17 residues. The ends were cut back, 1 base at V and 4 bases at J, with 19 bases in the middle. Germline-derived CDR1 and CDR2 are SGHTA and FQGNSA. This TCR came from a man in his 70s with active or convalescent COVID-19. The sample was peripheral blood. The chain recombines TRBV7-2 with TRBJ1-2, with D maybe TRBD1 (5 bases). As DNA, the CDR3 is TGTGCCAGCAGCTTAGAGATTGCGGGGCGCGGAAGCTATGGCTACACCTTC. Translating gives CASSLEIAGRGSYGYTF.